The T cell receptor beta chain under discussion was sequenced for a study of shared clonotypes between healthy human individuals. As for this clone: The antigen is not known.

The protocol was immunoSEQ multiplex PCR, while the TCRdb copy is restricted to in-frame clones and leaves out a portion. The repertoire has more than 550,000 clones, over 60% of them found once; the top ten carry around 1.8%. Study outcomes and limitations: Larger estimated richness was generally seen in naive subsets than in memory subsets.

The CDR3 loop spans 15 amino acids. V was clipped by 10 bases and J by 2 bases, with 15 bases between them. The germline V gene encodes CDR1 MDHEN and CDR2 SYDVKM. The chain uses TRBV28 and TRBJ1-6; no clear D. The clonotype was recovered from a woman younger than 45 in good health. The specimen sequenced was memory CD4+ T cells sorted from blood. The subset denotes: CD45RA-negative fraction. CDR3 loop: CAIMRGSPYNSPLHF. CDR3 in DNA: TGTGCCATCATGCGGGGAAGCCCCTATAATTCACCCCTCCACTTT. Together with reference TRBV28 and TRBJ1-6, the CDR3 gives the full variable domain: DVKVTQSSRYLVKRTGEKVFLECVQDMDHENMFWYRQDPGLGLRLIYFSYDVKMKEKGDIPEGYSVSREKKERFSLILESASTNQTSMYLCAIMRGSPYNSPLHFGNGTRLTVT.